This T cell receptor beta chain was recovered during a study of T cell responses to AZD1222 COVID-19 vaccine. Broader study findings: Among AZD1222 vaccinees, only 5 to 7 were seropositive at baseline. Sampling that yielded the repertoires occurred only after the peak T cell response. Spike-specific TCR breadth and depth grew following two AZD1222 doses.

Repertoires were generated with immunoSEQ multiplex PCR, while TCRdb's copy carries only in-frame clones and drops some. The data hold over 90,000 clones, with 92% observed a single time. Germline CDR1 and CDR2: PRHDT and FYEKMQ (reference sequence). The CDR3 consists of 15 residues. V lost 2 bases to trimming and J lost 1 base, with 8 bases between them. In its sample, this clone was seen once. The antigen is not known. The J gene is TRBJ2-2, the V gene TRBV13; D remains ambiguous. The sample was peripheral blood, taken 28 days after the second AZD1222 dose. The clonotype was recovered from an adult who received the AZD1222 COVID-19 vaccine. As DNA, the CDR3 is TGTGCCAGCAGCTTAAGAGGCGAGAACACCGGGGAGCTGTTTTTT. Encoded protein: CASSLRGENTGELFF.